Listed below are T cell receptor beta chains from one sample, sequenced in a study of T cells in Graves' hyperthyroidism and ophthalmopathy. TCRdb passed the multiplex PCR reads through MiXCR, listing each CDR3 protein once. The sample lists about 400,000 distinct CDR3 sequences; roughly 14% were seen once. The source material was blood. These receptors were obtained from a man between 18 and 35 years old with Graves' ophthalmopathy. Both conserved end residues are part of each CDR3. Fields, in order: clone size, V gene, J gene, CDR3 protein. Some rows have no size entry. The others give once, few or many, or a class for an expanded clone.

.	TRBV9	TRBJ2-4	CASSVTSGIAKNIQYF
many	TRBV3-1	TRBJ1-6	CASSQRENSPLHF
few	TRBV5-1	TRBJ2-1	CASTPGTGAHEQFF
.	TRBV6-1	TRBJ1-6	CASSITGAWVRNSPLHF
.	TRBV19	TRBJ2-7	CASSIGPLSWEQYF
.	TRBV10-3	TRBJ1-4	CAISEGNEKLFF
many	TRBV6-1	TRBJ2-7	CASRGPGGNEQYF
.	TRBV29-1	TRBJ2-2	CSAVAQGGLFF
many	TRBV11-3	TRBJ1-1	CASRIGARNEAFF
many	TRBV2	TRBJ2-1	CASSAGATYNEQFF
many	TRBV29-1	TRBJ2-5	CSSYGTDQETQYF
.	TRBV2	TRBJ2-7	CASSKGLAVEQYF
.	TRBV11-3	TRBJ2-3	CASSRPKTSGSIVRTQYF
few	TRBV4-1	TRBJ2-7	CASAMGHSYEQYF
many	TRBV30	TRBJ1-1	CAWGQVNTEAFF
many	TRBV6-1	TRBJ2-7	CASSELGEVYEQYF
many	TRBV10-3	TRBJ1-1	CAISESIGVNTEAFF
few	TRBV7-6	TRBJ1-3	CASSFGSGVSGNTIYF
many	TRBV29-1	TRBJ2-5	CSVGTGGETQYF
few	TRBV6-1	TRBJ2-1	CASSSAGSHNEQFF
many	TRBV6-5	TRBJ2-1	CASSYSTQGPYNEQFF
many	TRBV11-2	TRBJ2-5	CASSFWETQYF
many	TRBV6-2/TRBV6-3	TRBJ1-4	CASTRTGYEKLFF
few	TRBV7-9	TRBJ2-7	CASSSGTGREQYF
many	TRBV11-3	TRBJ2-3	CASSSDSNTDTQYF
.	TRBV19	TRBJ1-2	CASSHGQDYGYTF
many	TRBV6-1	TRBJ2-5	CASTLLAGGPQETQYF
.	TRBV15	TRBJ2-5	CATSGDRGPLETQYF
many	TRBV6-2/TRBV6-3	TRBJ1-1	CASSYGGNTEAFF
.	TRBV6-5	.	CASSSTHYNEQYF
many	TRBV3-1	TRBJ2-7	CASSPTGERAEQYF
.	TRBV18	TRBJ2-7	CASSPTGTERTEQYF
many	TRBV18	TRBJ2-1	CASSPLKAGAEQFF
many	TRBV12-3/TRBV12-4	TRBJ1-1	CASSLLGPSTEAFF
many	TRBV12-3/TRBV12-4	TRBJ2-1	CASSLGQNSYNEQFF
few	TRBV10-1	TRBJ2-5	CASSEGLASGRSARETQYF